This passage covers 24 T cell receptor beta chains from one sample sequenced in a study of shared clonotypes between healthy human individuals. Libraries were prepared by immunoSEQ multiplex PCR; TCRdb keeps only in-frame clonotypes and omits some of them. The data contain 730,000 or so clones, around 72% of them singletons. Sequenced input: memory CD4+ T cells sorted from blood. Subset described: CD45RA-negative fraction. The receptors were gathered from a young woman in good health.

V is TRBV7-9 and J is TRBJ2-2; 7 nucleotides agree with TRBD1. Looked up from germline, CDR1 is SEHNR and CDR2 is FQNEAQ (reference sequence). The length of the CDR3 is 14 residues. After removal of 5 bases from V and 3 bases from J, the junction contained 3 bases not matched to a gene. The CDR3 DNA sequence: TGTGCCAGCAGCGTGGGACAGCACACCGGGGAGCTGTTTTTT. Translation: CASSVGQHTGELFF.

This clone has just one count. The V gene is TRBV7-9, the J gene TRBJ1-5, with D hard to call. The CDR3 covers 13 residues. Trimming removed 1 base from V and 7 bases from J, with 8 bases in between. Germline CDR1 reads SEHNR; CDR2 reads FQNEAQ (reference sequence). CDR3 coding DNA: TGTGCCAGCAGCTTAGAGGAAAGACAGCCCCAGCATTTT. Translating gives CASSLEERQPQHF.

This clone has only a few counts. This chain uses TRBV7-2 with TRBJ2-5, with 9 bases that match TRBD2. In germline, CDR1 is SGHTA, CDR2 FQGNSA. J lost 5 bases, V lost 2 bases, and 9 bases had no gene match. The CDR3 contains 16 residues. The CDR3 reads CASSLSASGEWETQYF. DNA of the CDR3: TGTGCCAGCAGCTTAAGTGCTAGCGGGGAATGGGAGACCCAGTACTTC.

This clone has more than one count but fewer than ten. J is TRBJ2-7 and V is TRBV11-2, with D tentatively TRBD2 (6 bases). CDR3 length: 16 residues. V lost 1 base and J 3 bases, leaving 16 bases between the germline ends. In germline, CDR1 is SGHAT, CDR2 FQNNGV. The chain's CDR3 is CASSLVGTVLVYEQYF. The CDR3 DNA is TGTGCCAGCAGCTTAGTCGGGACTGTTCTCGTCTACGAGCAGTACTTC.

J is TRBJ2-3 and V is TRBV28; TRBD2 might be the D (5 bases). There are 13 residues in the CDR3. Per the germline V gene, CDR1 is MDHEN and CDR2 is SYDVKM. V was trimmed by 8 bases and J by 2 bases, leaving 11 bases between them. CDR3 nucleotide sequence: TGTGCCAGCGATTCGGGATCCACAGATACGCAGTATTTT. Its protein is CASDSGSTDTQYF.

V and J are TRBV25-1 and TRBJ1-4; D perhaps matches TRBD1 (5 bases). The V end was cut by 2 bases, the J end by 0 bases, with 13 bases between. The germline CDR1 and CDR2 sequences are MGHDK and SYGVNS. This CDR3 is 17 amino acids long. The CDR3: CASSEPPGKATNEKLFF. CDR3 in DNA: TGTGCCAGCAGTGAACCGCCAGGGAAGGCAACTAATGAAAAACTGTTTTTT.

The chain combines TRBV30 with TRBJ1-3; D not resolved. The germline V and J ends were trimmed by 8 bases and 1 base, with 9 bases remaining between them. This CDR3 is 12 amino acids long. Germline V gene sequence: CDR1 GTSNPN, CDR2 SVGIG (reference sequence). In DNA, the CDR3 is TGTGCCCAAAAGGAGTCTGGAAACACCATATATTTT. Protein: CAQKESGNTIYF.

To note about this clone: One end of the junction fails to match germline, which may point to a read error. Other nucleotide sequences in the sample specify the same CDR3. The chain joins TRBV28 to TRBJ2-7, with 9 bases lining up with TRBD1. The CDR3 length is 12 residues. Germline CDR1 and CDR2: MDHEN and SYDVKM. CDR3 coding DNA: TGCGCCAGCAGGACAGGGGACGGCGAGCAGTACTTC. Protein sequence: CASRTGDGEQYF.

The CDR3 sequence is CASSQTGGAADEQFF. The DNA for the CDR3 is TGCGCCAGCAGCCAGACCGGAGGGGCGGCAGATGAGCAGTTCTTC. This rearrangement joins TRBV4-1 to TRBJ2-1, with a possible D match to TRBD2 (6 bases). With 3 bases removed from V and 8 bases from J, the gap between germline ends came to 17 bases. The CDR3 consists of 15 residues. The germline gives CDR1 MGHRA, CDR2 YSYEKL.

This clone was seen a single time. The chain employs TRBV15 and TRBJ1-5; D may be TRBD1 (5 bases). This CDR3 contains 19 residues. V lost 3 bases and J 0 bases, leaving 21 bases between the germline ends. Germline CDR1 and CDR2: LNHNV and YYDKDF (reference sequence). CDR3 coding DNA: TGTGCCACCAGCAGCCTAACTAAGGGCAGGGAAGATAGCAATCAGCCCCAGCATTTT. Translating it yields CATSSLTKGREDSNQPQHF.

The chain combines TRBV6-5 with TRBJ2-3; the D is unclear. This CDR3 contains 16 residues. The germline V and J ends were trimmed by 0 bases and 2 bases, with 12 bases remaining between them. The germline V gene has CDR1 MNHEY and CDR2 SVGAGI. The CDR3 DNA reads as TGTGCCAGCAGTTACTCGAATCCGGGCCCCACAGATACGCAGTATTTT. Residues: CASSYSNPGPTDTQYF.

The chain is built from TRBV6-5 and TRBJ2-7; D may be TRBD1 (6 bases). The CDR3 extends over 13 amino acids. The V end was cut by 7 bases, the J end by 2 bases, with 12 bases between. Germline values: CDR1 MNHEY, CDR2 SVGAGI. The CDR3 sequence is CASKRTATYEQYF. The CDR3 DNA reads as TGTGCCAGCAAAAGGACAGCGACCTACGAGCAGTACTTC.

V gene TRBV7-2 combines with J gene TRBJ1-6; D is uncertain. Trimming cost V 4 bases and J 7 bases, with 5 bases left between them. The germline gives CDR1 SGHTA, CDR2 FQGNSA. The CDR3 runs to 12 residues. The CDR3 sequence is CASSSNNSPLHF. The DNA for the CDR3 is TGTGCCAGCAGCTCAAACAATTCACCCCTCCACTTT.

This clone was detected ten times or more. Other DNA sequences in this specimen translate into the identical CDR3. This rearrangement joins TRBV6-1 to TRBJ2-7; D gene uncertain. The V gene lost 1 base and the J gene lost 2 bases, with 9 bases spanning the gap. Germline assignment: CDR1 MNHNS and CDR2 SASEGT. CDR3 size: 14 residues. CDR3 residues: CASSEGQDPYEQYF. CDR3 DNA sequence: TGTGCCAGCAGTGAAGGGCAGGACCCCTACGAGCAGTACTTC.

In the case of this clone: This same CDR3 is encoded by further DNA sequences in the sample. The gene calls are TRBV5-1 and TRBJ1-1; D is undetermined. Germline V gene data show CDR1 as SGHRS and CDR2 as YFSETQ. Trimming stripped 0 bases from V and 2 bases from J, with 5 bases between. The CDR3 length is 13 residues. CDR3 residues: CASSLVSNTEAFF. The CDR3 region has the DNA TGCGCCAGCAGCTTGGTGTCCAACACTGAAGCTTTCTTT.

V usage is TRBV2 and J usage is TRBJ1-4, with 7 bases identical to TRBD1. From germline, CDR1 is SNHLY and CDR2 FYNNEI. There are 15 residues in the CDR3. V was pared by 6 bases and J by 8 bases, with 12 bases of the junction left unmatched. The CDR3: CASREPGGLGEKLFF. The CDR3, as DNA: TGTGCCAGCAGGGAGCCAGGGGGTCTGGGGGAAAAACTGTTTTTT.

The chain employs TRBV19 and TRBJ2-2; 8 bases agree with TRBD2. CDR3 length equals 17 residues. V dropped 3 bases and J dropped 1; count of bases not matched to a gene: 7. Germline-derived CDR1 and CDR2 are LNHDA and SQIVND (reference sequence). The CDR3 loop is CASSIALTSVNTGELFF. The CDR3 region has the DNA TGTGCCAGTAGTATTGCCCTGACTAGCGTGAACACCGGGGAGCTGTTTTTT.

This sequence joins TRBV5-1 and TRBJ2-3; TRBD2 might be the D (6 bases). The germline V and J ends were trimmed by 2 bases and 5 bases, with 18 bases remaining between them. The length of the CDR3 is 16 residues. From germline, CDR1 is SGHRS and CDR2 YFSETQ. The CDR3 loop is CASSFGTSTRGDTQYF. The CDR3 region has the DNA TGCGCCAGCAGCTTTGGCACTAGCACAAGGGGAGATACGCAGTATTTT.

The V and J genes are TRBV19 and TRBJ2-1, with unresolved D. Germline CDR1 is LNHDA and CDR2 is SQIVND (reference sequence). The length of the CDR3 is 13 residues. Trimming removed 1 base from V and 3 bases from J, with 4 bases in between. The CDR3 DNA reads TGTGCCAGTAGTATAGGGGACTACAATGAGCAGTTCTTC. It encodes CASSIGDYNEQFF.

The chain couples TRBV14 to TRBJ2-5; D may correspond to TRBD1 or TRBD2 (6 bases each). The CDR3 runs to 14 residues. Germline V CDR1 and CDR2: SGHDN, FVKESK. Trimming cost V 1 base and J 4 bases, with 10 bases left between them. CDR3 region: CASSQGKGGETQYF. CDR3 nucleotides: TGTGCCAGCAGCCAAGGAAAGGGGGGAGAGACCCAGTACTTC. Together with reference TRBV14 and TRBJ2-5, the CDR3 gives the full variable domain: EAGVTQFPSHSVIEKGQTVTLRCDPISGHDNLYWYRRVMGKEIKFLLHFVKESKQDESGMPNNRFLAERTGGTYSTLKVQPAELEDSGVYFCASSQGKGGETQYFGPGTRLLVL.

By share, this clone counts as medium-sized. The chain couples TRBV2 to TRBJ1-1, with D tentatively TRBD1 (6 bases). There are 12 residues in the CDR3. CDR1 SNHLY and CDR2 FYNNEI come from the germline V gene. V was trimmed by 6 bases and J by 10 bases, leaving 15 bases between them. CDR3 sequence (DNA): TGTGCCAGCAGCCGAGGACAGCCGAGAGCTTTCTTT. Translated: CASSRGQPRAFF.

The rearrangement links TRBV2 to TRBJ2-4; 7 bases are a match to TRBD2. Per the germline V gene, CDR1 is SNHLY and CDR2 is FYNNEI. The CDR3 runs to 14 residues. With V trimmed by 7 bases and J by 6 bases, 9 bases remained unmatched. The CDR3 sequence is CASNKGTGGNIQYF. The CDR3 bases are TGTGCCAGCAATAAAGGGACGGGGGGAAACATTCAGTACTTC.

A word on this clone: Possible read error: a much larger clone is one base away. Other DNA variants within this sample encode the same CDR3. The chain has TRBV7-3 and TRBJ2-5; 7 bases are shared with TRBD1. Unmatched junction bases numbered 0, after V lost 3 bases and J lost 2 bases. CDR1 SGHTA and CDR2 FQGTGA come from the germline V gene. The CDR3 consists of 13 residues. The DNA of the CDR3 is TGTGCCAGCAGCTTGGGACAGCAAGAGACCCAGTACTTC. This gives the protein CASSLGQQETQYF.

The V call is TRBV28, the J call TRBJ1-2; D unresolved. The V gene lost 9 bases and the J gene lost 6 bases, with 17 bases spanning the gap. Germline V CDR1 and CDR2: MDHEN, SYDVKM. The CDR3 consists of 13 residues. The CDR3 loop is CASQGYLVDGYTF. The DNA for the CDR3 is TGTGCCAGTCAAGGGTATCTTGTCGATGGCTACACCTTC.